This T cell receptor beta chain was sequenced during a study of T cells in Graves' hyperthyroidism and ophthalmopathy. The wider study: Peripheral blood collection took place at initial diagnosis, before any treatment. Notes on the study in general: Separation of ophthalmopathy from stable hyperthyroidism was achieved by a 13 V-J model.

RNA transcripts gave rise to amplified TCR beta CDR3 regions. HTBI primers drove first-round RT-PCR of the TCR CDR3. TCRdb itself ran the multiplex PCR reads through MiXCR, one entry per CDR3 protein. The table records approximately 720,000 distinct CDR3 sequences, roughly a sixth of them present only once. A sample of blood taken at first hyperthyroidism diagnosis preceded any ophthalmopathy symptoms. Concerning this clonotype: What it binds is unknown. Germline is not matched at one junction end, which may reflect a read error.

Germline CDR1 reads SGHRS; CDR2 reads YFSETQ. This CDR3 is 14 amino acids long. The specimen sequenced was blood. The genes are TRBV5-1 and TRBJ2-2; no clear D. The TCR was taken from a woman aged 50 to 60 with Graves' hyperthyroidism that later progressed to Graves' ophthalmopathy. CDR3: CSSSLRPWAGELFF. The CDR3, as DNA: TGCTCCAGCAGCTTGAGACCCTGGGCCGGGGAGCTGTTTTTT.